Listed here are 27 T cell receptor beta chains from one sample, sequenced in a study of cytomegalovirus exposure and HLA in healthy donors. Amplification used 60 Vbeta primers and 13 Jbeta primers. The repertoire was sequenced with immunoSEQ multiplex PCR; TCRdb's copy has only in-frame clones and lacks some. The clone table shows approximately 120,000 clones, with the ten largest holding approximately 2%. Material: PBMCs. Every receptor here comes from a man aged 40-50 years in good health and CMV-seronegative.

This chain uses TRBV10-3 with TRBJ2-5; 10 bases match TRBD2. The CDR3 totals 14 residues. Looked up from germline, CDR1 is ENHRY and CDR2 is SYGVKD. V lost 3 bases and J lost 5; bases outside the gene matches: 3. The CDR3 DNA follows: TGTGCCATCAGTGAACTAGCGGGAATGGAGACCCAGTACTTC. Translated: CAISELAGMETQYF.

Worth noting for this clone: One junction end does not reproduce the germline sequence, and a read error may be involved. Other DNA sequences in the same sample also yield this CDR3. The chain has TRBV6-6 and TRBJ1-2; D is unclear. Germline V gene sequence: CDR1 MNHNY, CDR2 SVGAGI (reference sequence). This CDR3 spans 12 amino acids. CDR3 loop: CASRPYNGEITF. The DNA for the CDR3 is TGTGCCAGCAGACCCTATAACGGGGAGATCACTTTC.

The rearrangement joins TRBV5-1 to TRBJ1-3, with D possibly matching TRBD1 (5 bases). CDR3 size: 17 residues. Trimming took 0 bases from V and 1 from J, leaving 14 bases between them. Germline values: CDR1 SGHRS, CDR2 YFSETQ. The DNA of the CDR3 is TGCGCCAGCAGCTTGGGACCTCATGGGGCATCTGGAAACACCATATATTTT. Encoded protein: CASSLGPHGASGNTIYF. The variable domain in full, completed from reference TRBV5-1 and TRBJ1-3, reads KAGVTQTPRYLIKTRGQQVTLSCSPISGHRSVSWYQQTPGQGLQFLFEYFSETQRNKGNFPGRFSGRQFSNSRSEMNVSTLELGDSALYLCASSLGPHGASGNTIYFGEGSWLTVV.

The V and J genes are TRBV6-5 and TRBJ2-7, with TRBD2 as a possible D gene (6 bases). Deletions cut 10 bases from V and 2 bases from J, with 15 bases between. This CDR3 has 13 amino acids. Germline CDR1 and CDR2: MNHEY and SVGAGI. The CDR3 here is CATYRAGTYEQYF. CDR3 DNA: TGTGCCACCTACCGGGCGGGGACCTACGAGCAGTACTTC.

The chain links TRBV11-2 to TRBJ1-1, with D perhaps matching TRBD1 (5 bases). The CDR3 consists of 15 residues. Germline V gives CDR1 SGHAT, CDR2 FQNNGV. V was clipped by 0 bases and J by 4 bases, with 12 bases between them. Written as DNA, the CDR3 is TGTGCCAGCAGCTTAGACACAGGACACCTCACTGAAGCTTTCTTT. Translating gives CASSLDTGHLTEAFF. The full variable domain, in which reference TRBV11-2 and TRBJ1-1 provide the parts outside the CDR3, is EAGVAQSPRYKIIEKRQSVAFWCNPISGHATLYWYQQILGQGPKLLIQFQNNGVVDDSQLPKDRFSAERLKGVDSTLKIQPAKLEDSAVYLCASSLDTGHLTEAFFGQGTRLTVV.

The J gene is TRBJ2-5, the V gene TRBV6-5, with TRBD1 matching 8 bases. This CDR3 contains 15 residues. Germline V lookup: CDR1 MNHEY, CDR2 SVGAGI. Unmatched junction bases numbered 7, after V lost 6 bases and J lost 1 base. This CDR3 is CASSRDRLAQETQYF. As DNA, the CDR3 is TGTGCCAGCAGCCGGGACAGGCTCGCCCAAGAGACCCAGTACTTC.

The V call is TRBV4-1, the J call TRBJ2-5; 9 bases fit TRBD2. Germline V CDR1 and CDR2: MGHRA, YSYEKL. Trimming took 6 bases from V and 4 from J; bases not matched to a gene: 6. The CDR3 totals 14 residues. CDR3 coding DNA: TGCGCCAGCAGTTCCGGGACTAGCAGAGAGACCCAGTACTTC. It is translated as CASSSGTSRETQYF.

The genes are TRBV9 and TRBJ1-2; D not resolved. The CDR3 is made up of 15 amino acids. Trimming stripped 0 bases from V and 2 bases from J, with 11 bases between. Germline loops: CDR1 SGDLS, CDR2 YYNGEE. The CDR3 sequence is CASSVDGRPNYGYTF. The CDR3, as DNA: TGTGCCAGCAGCGTAGACGGGAGACCAAACTATGGCTACACCTTC.

The genes are TRBV5-1 and TRBJ1-1; D unclear. Trimming removed 3 bases from V and 4 bases from J, with 13 bases in between. CDR1 SGHRS and CDR2 YFSETQ come from the germline V gene. This CDR3 contains 14 residues. The CDR3 protein is CASSSGGLATEAFF. Here the CDR3 DNA reads TGCGCCAGCAGCTCAGGAGGGTTGGCCACTGAAGCTTTCTTT.

The chain combines TRBV5-6 with TRBJ2-2; D is ambiguous. CDR3 length equals 14 residues. CDR1 and CDR2 (germline): SGHDT, YYEEEE. Trimming removed 4 bases from V and 5 bases from J, with 12 bases in between. CDR3 residues: CASSVIWRTGELFF. The DNA of the CDR3 is TGTGCCAGCAGCGTAATTTGGCGGACCGGGGAGCTGTTTTTT.

The chain has TRBV20-1 and TRBJ1-2, with D unclear. CDR3 length equals 11 residues. V lost 6 bases and J 5 bases, leaving 10 bases between the germline ends. Germline CDR1 reads DFQATT; CDR2 reads SNEGSKA (reference sequence). The CDR3 DNA is TGCAGTGCGGAGGAGGGTTATGGCTACACCTTC. Protein sequence: CSAEEGYGYTF.

The V call is TRBV27, the J call TRBJ1-4; possibly TRBD1 for D (5 bases). This CDR3 is built from 17 residues. V was trimmed by 9 bases and J by 4 bases, leaving 24 bases between them. Germline assignment: CDR1 MNHEY and CDR2 SMNVEV (reference sequence). CDR3 sequence: CARSGRLHGEDNEKLFF. For the CDR3, the DNA is TGTGCCAGGTCGGGACGGCTTCACGGGGAGGATAATGAAAAACTGTTTTTT.

The J gene is TRBJ2-2, the V gene TRBV19; D may be TRBD2 (6 bases). Germline assignment: CDR1 LNHDA and CDR2 SQIVND (reference sequence). The CDR3 contains 15 residues. Trimming took off 9 bases at V and 6 bases at J, with 20 bases between the two ends. The CDR3, as DNA: TGTGCCAGCCGGGACTTCAGGTCGTCGGCCGGGGAGCTGTTTTTT. Translating gives CASRDFRSSAGELFF.

This chain connects TRBV28 to TRBJ1-1; TRBD1 is a possible D gene (5 bases). The CDR3 consists of 13 residues. CDR1 is MDHEN and CDR2 is SYDVKM in the germline V gene. The ends were cut back, 5 bases at V and 5 bases at J, with 12 bases in the middle. CDR3 in DNA: TGTGCCAGCAGTCTGACCCAGGGAACTGAAGCTTTCTTT. Protein product: CASSLTQGTEAFF.

V and J are TRBV5-5 and TRBJ1-1, with D possibly being TRBD1 (5 bases). The V gene lost 4 bases and the J gene lost 0 bases, with 13 bases spanning the gap. The CDR3 contains 15 residues. Germline V gene sequence: CDR1 SGHKS, CDR2 YYEKEE (reference sequence). DNA of the CDR3: TGTGCCAGCAGCGGGGGGGGTACGCTGAACACTGAAGCTTTCTTT. Amino acid sequence: CASSGGGTLNTEAFF.

This rearrangement joins TRBV4-2 to TRBJ2-7; D is undetermined. The germline V gene encodes CDR1 LGHNA and CDR2 YNFKEQ. V lost 0 bases and J lost 4, with 19 bases in between. The CDR3 totals 17 residues. This chain's CDR3 is CASSQEFGSYHGYEQYF. The CDR3 DNA follows: TGTGCCAGCAGCCAAGAATTTGGCAGCTACCACGGGTACGAGCAGTACTTC.

The chain joins TRBV6-5 to TRBJ1-1, with D maybe TRBD1 (5 bases). The V end was cut by 6 bases, the J end by 4 bases, with 12 bases between. The germline V gene has CDR1 MNHEY and CDR2 SVGAGI. The CDR3 length is 13 residues. CDR3 protein: CASSGNGGTEAFF. In nucleotides, the CDR3 is TGTGCCAGCAGCGGAAACGGGGGCACTGAAGCTTTCTTT.

On this clone itself: A read error may account for a junction end that differs from germline. In the same sample, other DNA sequences code for this CDR3. The chain is built from TRBV6-6 and TRBJ1-2, with 11 bases aligning to TRBD1. The CDR3 contains 13 residues. Per the germline V gene, CDR1 is MNHNY and CDR2 is SVGAGI (reference sequence). CDR3 DNA sequence: TGTGCTAGCAGTTACGGGACAGGGGGTGGCTACACCTTC. Translating it yields CASSYGTGGGYTF.

V is TRBV5-4 and J is TRBJ2-7, with 7 bases lining up with TRBD1. This CDR3 contains 16 residues. Germline CDR1 SGHNT, CDR2 YYREEE (reference sequence). J was trimmed by 1 base and V by 0 bases; bases with no gene match: 7. CDR3 residues: CASSLGGGGWSYEQYF. Written as DNA, the CDR3 is TGTGCCAGCAGCTTGGGAGGGGGCGGATGGTCCTACGAGCAGTACTTC.

The chain employs TRBV11-3 and TRBJ2-4; a possible D gene is TRBD2 (6 bases). Trimming cost V 5 bases and J 11 bases, with 16 bases left between them. Germline lookup yields CDR1 SGHNT and CDR2 YENEEA. CDR3 length equals 13 residues. CDR3 nucleotides: TGTGCCAGCAGCCAAGGGGCGGGGCTAGTTCAGTACTTC. Its protein product is CASSQGAGLVQYF.

The gene calls are TRBV10-3 and TRBJ2-2; D is ambiguous. The CDR3 has 13 residues. The V gene's germline CDR1 is ENHRY and CDR2 SYGVKD. Trimming removed 10 bases at V and 1 base at J, with 10 bases between. CDR3 nucleotide sequence: TGTGCCACCCAGGTTTTGAACACCGGGGAGCTGTTTTTT. This codes for CATQVLNTGELFF.

J is TRBJ1-4 and V is TRBV30, with a weak D call TRBD1 (5 bases). Between the trimmed V and J ends, which lost 2 bases and 11 bases, there was a span of 15 bases. Germline V CDR1 and CDR2: GTSNPN, SVGIG (reference sequence). The length of the CDR3 is 13 residues. CDR3 nucleotide sequence: TGTGCCTGGAGTCCCACGGGCTCAGGGAAACTGTTTTTT. It yields the protein CAWSPTGSGKLFF.

The J gene is TRBJ2-3, the V gene TRBV5-4; 9 bases align to TRBD2. With V trimmed by 5 bases and J by 4 bases, 11 bases remained unmatched. Germline CDR1 SGHNT, CDR2 YYREEE (reference sequence). The CDR3 has 16 residues. CDR3: CASSVRGGRGADTQYF. DNA of the CDR3: TGTGCCAGCAGTGTGCGTGGCGGGAGGGGGGCAGATACGCAGTATTTT. Variable domain in full (rest from reference TRBV5-4 and TRBJ2-3): ETGVTQSPTHLIKTRGQQVTLRCSSQSGHNTVSWYQQALGQGPQFIFQYYREEENGRGNFPPRFSGLQFPNYSSELNVNALELDDSALYLCASSVRGGRGADTQYFGPGTRLTVL.

The V call is TRBV10-3, the J call TRBJ1-1, with 7 bases aligning to TRBD1. V was clipped by 1 base and J by 3 bases; unmatched bases: 8. From germline, CDR1 is ENHRY and CDR2 SYGVKD. The CDR3 covers 16 residues. CDR3 protein: CAISEWGTGVDTEAFF. The CDR3, as DNA: TGTGCCATCAGTGAGTGGGGAACAGGGGTGGACACTGAAGCTTTCTTT.

This chain connects TRBV6-1 to TRBJ2-5, with D possibly TRBD2 on 6 matching bases. Germline V gives CDR1 MNHNS, CDR2 SASEGT. The CDR3 extends over 12 amino acids. The V end lost 7 bases, the J end lost 7 bases, and 13 bases lay between the germline ends. CDR3 in amino acids: CASTLNGGTQYF. The CDR3 DNA sequence: TGTGCCAGCACCTTGAACGGGGGGACCCAGTACTTC.

The genes are TRBV7-9 and TRBJ1-3; D ambiguous. CDR1 and CDR2 (germline): SEHNR, FQNEAQ (reference sequence). CDR3 length: 15 amino acids. Trimming took off 6 bases at V and 0 bases at J, with 12 bases between the two ends. The CDR3 DNA reads as TGTGCCAGCAGAATGGACGGGAACTCTGGAAACACCATATATTTT. Protein product: CASRMDGNSGNTIYF.

The chain uses TRBV19 and TRBJ2-7, with D possibly being TRBD2 (5 bases). The CDR3 has 14 amino acids. Germline loops: CDR1 LNHDA, CDR2 SQIVND (reference sequence). With 4 bases removed from V and 4 bases from J, the gap between germline ends came to 14 bases. CDR3 loop: CASSNAEVGYEQYF. CDR3 nucleotide sequence: TGTGCCAGTAGTAACGCGGAGGTTGGTTACGAGCAGTACTTC.